The present TCR beta chain was sequenced within a study of blood T cell repertoires in COVID-19. Whole-study context: COVID-19 samples, acute and convalescent, were from the United States, Italy and Spain. Sources were T cells, B-cell-depleted T cells, or PBMCs; the material itself was cDNA or gDNA.

The J segment lost 2 bases and the V segment lost 5 bases, leaving 5 bases of the junction unmatched. The CDR3 runs 15 residues. CDR1 is MGHRA, CDR2 YSYEKL, per germline. In the source study's methods: How many nucleated cells were present was estimated from reference gene primer amplification. Measured with immunoSEQ multiplex PCR; TCRdb has only the in-frame clones, and not every one. That table gives V, J and clone size, and the DNA gave D and trimming. The repertoire has over 200,000 clones, 88% of them found once; the top ten carry less than 3.5%. The clonotype was recovered from a woman aged 55-70 years with acute or convalescent COVID-19. Sequencing used peripheral blood. This chain links TRBV4-1 with TRBJ1-3; 8 bases fit TRBD1. CDR3 protein: CASSFDRGPGNTIYF. CDR3 bases: TGCGCCAGCAGCTTTGACAGGGGCCCTGGAAACACCATATATTTT.